A selection of T cell receptor beta chains follows, all from one sample in a study of cytomegalovirus exposure and HLA in healthy donors. TCRdb keeps only in-frame clones here, not all; method: immunoSEQ multiplex PCR. The data contain over 150,000 clones, approximately 85% of them singletons. Sequenced material: PBMCs. The receptors were sampled from a man in his fifties in good health and CMV-seropositive. Both conserved end residues are part of each CDR3. D genes are given only for firm matches. Clone size appears in some rows only: once, few, many, or a class for an expanded clone.

v_call,j_call,clone_size,d_call,cdr3_aa,cdr3_nt
TRBV7-3,TRBJ2-3,-,TRBD1,CASSPAGQVQQYF,TGTGCCAGCAGCCCGGCCGGACAGGTTCAGCAGTATTTT
TRBV30,TRBJ1-5,-,-,CAWSNLSDQPQHF,TGTGCCTGGAGTAATTTGAGCGATCAGCCCCAGCATTTT
TRBV19,TRBJ1-2,-,TRBD1,CASSYTGQGLDYGYTF,TGTGCCAGTAGCTACACTGGACAGGGACTTGACTATGGCTACACCTTC
TRBV6-6,TRBJ2-7,-,-,CASRDKIDRYYEQYF,TGTGCCAGCAGAGACAAAATCGACAGATACTACGAGCAGTACTTC
TRBV30,TRBJ2-7,-,-,CAWSALGGILLRELYF,TGTGCCTGGAGCGCTCTAGGCGGAATTCTCCTACGAGAGCTGTACTTC
TRBV30,TRBJ1-3,-,-,CAWSGTAYSGNTIYF,TGTGCCTGGAGTGGGACAGCGTACTCTGGAAACACCATATATTTT
TRBV7-3,TRBJ1-2,-,-,CASSPIRLQKLNYGYTF,TGTGCCAGCAGCCCTATCAGGCTCCAAAAGCTGAACTATGGCTACACCTTC
TRBV15,TRBJ1-5,once,-,CATSRDTGSNQPQHF,TGTGCCACCAGCAGGGATACGGGGAGCAATCAGCCCCAGCATTTT
TRBV7-2,TRBJ1-5,-,-,CASSLDRYQPQHF,TGTGCCAGCAGCTTAGACAGATATCAGCCCCAGCATTTT
TRBV6-6,TRBJ1-1,-,TRBD1,CASLGGQGNTEAFF,TGTGCCAGCTTAGGAGGACAGGGGAACACTGAAGCTTTCTTT
TRBV6-1,TRBJ2-5,-,TRBD2,CASTTFVREGETQYF,TGTGCCAGCACGACCTTTGTCAGGGAGGGGGAGACCCAGTACTTC
TRBV5-1,TRBJ2-3,few,TRBD1,CASSPDRVKQYF,TGCGCCAGCAGCCCGGACAGGGTCAAGCAGTATTTT
TRBV14,TRBJ1-1,-,-,CASSQDYQWGLNTEAFF,TGTGCCAGCAGCCAAGATTATCAATGGGGGCTGAACACTGAAGCTTTCTTT
TRBV10-3,TRBJ2-3,-,-,CAISRDSWGTDTQYF,TGTGCCATCAGTCGGGACTCATGGGGCACAGATACGCAGTATTTT
TRBV6-6,TRBJ1-5,few,TRBD1,CASSDSGGRQHF,TGTGCCAGCAGCGACTCAGGGGGACGGCAGCATTTT
TRBV2,TRBJ2-7,-,-,CASSPTGNYEQYF,TGTGCCAGCAGCCCGACAGGTAACTACGAGCAGTACTTC
TRBV29-1,TRBJ1-5,once,-,CSVEVGHGSNQPQHF,TGCAGCGTGGAGGTAGGGCACGGGAGCAATCAGCCCCAGCATTTT
TRBV15,TRBJ2-7,-,TRBD1,CATSRTTGDRYEQYF,TGTGCCACCAGCAGAACGACAGGGGATAGATACGAGCAGTACTTC
TRBV6-1,TRBJ1-5,-,-,CASSDRNSNQPQHF,TGTGCCAGCAGTGACAGGAATAGCAATCAGCCCCAGCATTTT
TRBV28,TRBJ1-6,once,-,CASSSPTGTNSPLHF,TGTGCCAGCAGTTCCCCGACAGGTACTAATTCACCCCTCCACTTT
TRBV4-1,TRBJ1-4,-,-,CASSQDQTVYEKLFF,TGCGCCAGCAGCCAAGATCAGACAGTCTATGAAAAACTGTTTTTT
TRBV15,TRBJ1-5,-,-,CATSRDHDRSGNQPQHF,TGTGCCACCAGCAGAGATCATGACAGGTCGGGAAATCAGCCCCAGCATTTT
TRBV5-6,TRBJ1-4,once,-,CASSLGATNEKLFF,TGTGCCAGCAGCTTGGGAGCAACTAATGAAAAACTGTTTTTT
TRBV27,TRBJ2-1,-,-,CASSLPSSGGSYNEQFF,TGTGCCAGCAGTCTCCCGAGTAGCGGAGGCTCCTACAATGAGCAGTTCTTC
TRBV6-4,TRBJ1-4,-,TRBD1,CASRRDRLTVLVNEKLFF,TGTGCCAGCAGGCGGGACAGGCTCACGGTCTTGGTTAATGAAAAACTGTTTTTT
TRBV6-5,TRBJ2-4,-,TRBD1,CASSSGQGLNSQYF,TGTGCCAGCAGCTCCGGACAGGGATTAAACAGTCAGTACTTC
TRBV5-4,TRBJ2-2,few,TRBD1,CASSPQMDRMELFF,TGTGCCAGCAGCCCACAAATGGACAGGATGGAGCTGTTTTTT
TRBV5-6,TRBJ2-5,-,-,CASSLALAGAKTQYF,TGTGCCAGCAGCTTGGCCCTGGCAGGGGCAAAGACCCAGTACTTC
TRBV7-2,TRBJ2-7,-,-,CASSLLLASDEQYF,TGTGCCAGCAGCTTACTACTAGCCTCCGACGAGCAGTACTTC
TRBV19,TRBJ1-1,-,TRBD1,CASSSKGTGEVWTEAFF,TGTGCCAGTAGTTCGAAAGGGACAGGCGAAGTATGGACTGAAGCTTTCTTT
TRBV4-2,TRBJ2-1,-,TRBD2,CASSLGTSGDNEQFF,TGTGCCAGCAGCCTAGGGACTAGCGGAGACAATGAGCAGTTCTTC
TRBV6-1,TRBJ2-7,-,TRBD2,CATSRPAGGSYEQYF,TGTGCCACCAGTCGGCCAGCGGGGGGTTCCTACGAGCAGTACTTC
TRBV28,TRBJ2-2,-,-,CASSLSYFWTGELFF,TGTGCCAGCAGTTTAAGTTACTTTTGGACCGGGGAGCTGTTTTTT
TRBV5-1,TRBJ2-5,-,-,CASSFGNSPGAQYF,TGCGCCAGCAGCTTTGGAAACTCCCCAGGGGCCCAGTACTTC
TRBV19,TRBJ2-7,-,-,CATQGPGGDRYEQYF,TGTGCCACCCAAGGGCCCGGCGGAGACAGATACGAGCAGTACTTC
TRBV4-3,TRBJ2-2,few,TRBD1,CASSQHRGQGTGELFF,TGCGCCAGCAGCCAACACAGGGGGCAAGGGACCGGGGAGCTGTTTTTT
TRBV7-3,TRBJ2-1,-,TRBD2,CASSFTSDSYNEQFF,TGTGCCAGCAGCTTCACTAGCGACTCCTACAATGAGCAGTTCTTC
TRBV7-9,TRBJ1-6,-,-,CSSSPTGMYNSPLHF,TGTTCCAGCAGCCCTACAGGGATGTATAATTCACCCCTCCACTTT
TRBV5-8,TRBJ2-7,-,TRBD2,CASSLTSGRAYEQYF,TGTGCCAGCAGCCTGACTAGCGGGAGGGCCTACGAGCAGTACTTC
TRBV25-1,TRBJ1-2,-,-,CASSSGVRVYGYTF,TGTGCCAGCAGTTCCGGGGTCCGGGTCTATGGCTACACCTTC
TRBV28,TRBJ2-7,once,-,CASSLTPRAEQYF,TGTGCCAGCAGTTTAACGCCTCGTGCCGAGCAGTACTTC
TRBV30,TRBJ1-6,few,-,CAWSLSSYNSPLHF,TGTGCCTGGAGTCTGAGCTCCTATAATTCACCCCTCCACTTT
TRBV15,TRBJ2-4,once,TRBD1,CATSRARQGDIQYF,TGTGCCACCAGCAGAGCGCGACAGGGGGACATTCAGTACTTC
TRBV30,TRBJ1-2,-,TRBD1,CAWSVGQGVFGYTF,TGTGCCTGGAGTGTAGGACAGGGGGTTTTTGGCTACACCTTC
TRBV7-3,TRBJ2-4,few,-,CASSPGPTDLGNIQYF,TGTGCCAGCAGCCCGGGCCCGACGGACTTAGGGAACATTCAGTACTTC
TRBV5-6,TRBJ2-3,-,TRBD2,CASSNTGTSGGPTDTQYF,TGTGCCAGCAGCAACACCGGGACTAGCGGGGGGCCCACAGATACGCAGTATTTT
TRBV14,TRBJ2-3,few,TRBD1,CASSLLQGARTDTQYF,TGTGCCAGCAGCCTCTTACAGGGGGCGCGAACAGATACGCAGTATTTT
TRBV7-9,TRBJ2-7,-,TRBD2,CASIDGLAGEYEQYF,TGTGCCAGCATCGACGGACTAGCGGGAGAGTACGAGCAGTACTTC
TRBV7-2,TRBJ1-4,-,-,CASSLVSGEKLFF,TGTGCCAGCAGCTTAGTCTCAGGGGAAAAACTGTTTTTT
TRBV18,TRBJ1-3,-,TRBD1,CASSGQGVSGNTIYF,TGTGCCAGCTCCGGACAGGGAGTCTCTGGAAACACCATATATTTT
TRBV5-4,TRBJ1-2,once,TRBD1,CASSTGQGDYGYTF,TGTGCCAGCTCGACGGGACAGGGGGACTATGGCTACACCTTC
TRBV6-1,TRBJ2-5,few,-,CASSDRGLRETQYF,TGTGCCAGCAGTGACAGGGGCCTTAGGGAGACCCAGTACTTC
TRBV15,TRBJ1-1,-,-,CATSLLNTEAFF,TGTGCCACCAGTTTATTGAACACTGAAGCTTTCTTT
TRBV4-3,TRBJ2-1,-,TRBD1,CASSQETGNSYNEQFF,TGCGCCAGCAGCCAGGAGACAGGGAACTCCTACAATGAGCAGTTCTTC
TRBV25-1,TRBJ1-2,few,TRBD1,CASSKGQGNYGYTF,TGTGCCAGCAGTAAGGGACAGGGGAACTATGGCTACACCTTC
TRBV7-9,TRBJ1-2,-,TRBD1,CSSSLAPDREDYGYTF,TGTTCCAGCAGCTTAGCCCCGGACAGGGAGGACTATGGCTACACCTTC
TRBV5-4,TRBJ1-2,-,-,CASSPAGVNYGYTF,TGTGCCAGCAGCCCGGCGGGGGTGAACTATGGCTACACCTTC